The 27 T cell receptor beta chains below all came from one sample that was sequenced in a study of vaccination effects on CD4 cells after COVID-19 (dated by TCRdb to the early 2020s). To identify antigen-specific CD4+ T cell clonotypes by their expansion, the ViraFEST assay first stimulated PBMC with viral peptide pools and then applied TCR sequencing. After 10 to 11 days of culture, CD4+ T cells were isolated with the EasySep CD4+ T cell isolation kit. Healthy vaccine recipients had no prior SARS-CoV-2 infection, confirmed by negative nucleocapsid antibodies before and after vaccination. The library was produced with the immunoSEQ multiplex PCR assay. Sourced from immuneACCESS, this table was stored by TCRdb with only in-frame sequences that have V and J called. A share of the clones is absent; for the studies checked, an unresolved V gene accounts for under half, and the remainder has no known explanation. The sample profile shows 55,000 to 75,000 clones; 60% to 80% of them were found once. Around 2.8% of the sample belongs to the ten largest clones.

Their target antigens are unknown. Sample: CD4+ T cells from PBMCs cultured with HCoV-NL63 spike peptides, taken before COVID-19 vaccination. This specimen's cell subset or site label, per the study, means: HCoV-NL63 spike overlapping peptide pool stimulation. These receptors originate from a human donor who received a COVID-19 vaccine.

V is TRBV30 and J is TRBJ1-1; D gene ambiguous. V lost 3 bases and J lost 11, with 13 bases in between. CDR3 size: 11 residues. Germline V gene data show CDR1 as GTSNPN and CDR2 as SVGIG (reference sequence). This chain's CDR3 is CAWSPGRVAFF. CDR3 DNA sequence: TGTGCCTGGAGCCCCGGAAGGGTTGCTTTCTTT.

This chain joins TRBV3-1 (or the pseudogene TRBV3-2) and TRBJ1-1, with 10 bases aligning to TRBD1. In germline, CDR1 is LGHDT, CDR2 YNNKEL (reference sequence). The CDR3 runs 15 residues. With V trimmed by 4 bases and J by 5 bases, 7 bases remained unmatched. CDR3 sequence: CASSPPTGGATEAFF. CDR3 DNA: TGTGCCAGCAGCCCTCCGACAGGGGGCGCGACTGAAGCTTTCTTT.

The chain links TRBV15 to TRBJ2-5, with D hard to call. CDR3 length: 14 amino acids. Germline CDR1 and CDR2: LNHNV and YYDKDF (reference sequence). V gave up 1 base and J gave up 2 bases, with 8 bases separating them. In DNA, the CDR3 is TGTGCCACCAGCAGAGGAACCCTACAAGAGACCCAGTACTTC. Translated: CATSRGTLQETQYF.

CDR3 amino acids: CASPAWGRAYTDTQYF. CDR3 coding DNA: TGTGCCAGCCCAGCTTGGGGCAGGGCCTACACAGATACGCAGTATTTT. The V gene is TRBV5-8, the J gene TRBJ2-3, with a weak D call TRBD1 (5 bases). CDR3 length equals 16 residues. V lost 7 bases and J 2 bases, leaving 20 bases between the germline ends. Per the germline V gene, CDR1 is SGHTS and CDR2 is YDEGEE.

V gene TRBV18 combines with J gene TRBJ1-2; no firm D call. Germline CDR1 KGHSH, CDR2 LQKENI. The CDR3 spans 15 residues. Trimming cost V 6 bases and J 4 bases, with 18 bases left between them. The CDR3 DNA reads as TGTGCCAGCTCGACCGGACCGGGAGATAGCTATGGCTACACCTTC. It codes for CASSTGPGDSYGYTF.

The rearrangement uses TRBV24-1 and TRBJ2-3; 11 bases map to TRBD2. Per germline, CDR1 KGHDR and CDR2 SFDVKD. This CDR3 contains 17 residues. Unmatched junction bases numbered 8, after V lost 3 bases and J lost 4 bases. The CDR3 bases are TGTGCCACCAGTGATCCGATTGGACTAGCGGGTCCAGATACGCAGTATTTT. As protein: CATSDPIGLAGPDTQYF.

The V call is TRBV5-5, the J call TRBJ2-3; no reliable D call. The CDR3 runs to 15 residues. Germline loops: CDR1 SGHKS, CDR2 YYEKEE (reference sequence). Trimming took off 1 base at V and 1 base at J, with 10 bases between the two ends. The CDR3, as DNA: TGTGCCAGCAGCTTGTTCGACCTCGGCACAGATACGCAGTATTTT. Translating gives CASSLFDLGTDTQYF.

This chain uses TRBV10-1 with TRBJ2-3, with D tentatively TRBD1 (6 bases). The V gene's germline CDR1 is WNHNN and CDR2 SYGVQD (reference sequence). V lost 7 bases, J lost 0 bases, and 11 bases lay in between. The length of the CDR3 is 14 residues. The CDR3 DNA sequence: TGCGCCAGCAAAGGACAGCGTAGCACAGATACGCAGTATTTT. It codes for CASKGQRSTDTQYF.

The V and J genes are TRBV3-1 (or the pseudogene TRBV3-2) and TRBJ2-5; TRBD2 aligns across 11 bases. The V gene's germline CDR1 is LGHDT and CDR2 YNNKEL (reference sequence). The CDR3 is 19 amino acids. V lost 2 bases, J lost 5 bases, and 16 bases stayed unmatched. The CDR3 loop reads CASSQRRKIAGGGPETQYF. The DNA of the CDR3 is TGTGCCAGCAGCCAAAGAAGGAAAATAGCGGGGGGGGGCCCGGAGACCCAGTACTTC.

J is TRBJ1-6 and V is TRBV6-4; D ambiguous. This CDR3 is built from 15 residues. V was clipped by 0 bases and J by 9 bases, with 12 bases between them. CDR1 and CDR2 from the germline V gene are MRHNA and SNTAGT. The CDR3: CASSDSGRYSSPLHF. CDR3 sequence (DNA): TGTGCCAGCAGTGACTCTGGCAGATACTCTTCACCCCTCCACTTT.

In DNA form, the CDR3 reads TGTGCCAGCAGCTTAGAGACAGGGGCAGATACGCAGTATTTT. Translation gives CASSLETGADTQYF. The chain couples TRBV7-9 to TRBJ2-3; 8 bases map to TRBD1. Germline trimming cut 1 base from V and 4 bases from J; bases unmatched to any gene: 1. The length of the CDR3 is 14 residues. Germline CDR1 and CDR2: SEHNR and FQNEAQ (reference sequence).

This clone was seen a handful of times. The V gene is TRBV19, the J gene TRBJ2-1; 15 nucleotides match TRBD2. The trim removed 6 bases at V and 0 bases at J, leaving 6 bases unmatched. The CDR3 extends over 18 amino acids. Germline values: CDR1 LNHDA, CDR2 SQIVND (reference sequence). The CDR3 sequence: CASRGLAGGHSSYNEQFF. The CDR3 nucleotides read TGTGCCAGTAGGGGACTAGCGGGGGGACACAGCTCCTACAATGAGCAGTTCTTC.

V and J are TRBV19 and TRBJ1-5; 7 positions match TRBD1. The CDR3 loop spans 15 amino acids. J gave up 3 bases and V 3 bases, and 5 bases lay outside the gene matches. Germline V gene sequence: CDR1 LNHDA, CDR2 SQIVND (reference sequence). The CDR3 region is CASSIDRAPNQPQHF. CDR3 bases: TGTGCCAGTAGTATCGACAGGGCCCCCAATCAGCCCCAGCATTTT.

The V gene is TRBV6-5, the J gene TRBJ1-1, with D hard to call. Germline-derived CDR1 and CDR2 are MNHEY and SVGAGI. The V end was cut by 5 bases, the J end by 5 bases, with 18 bases between. The CDR3 consists of 15 residues. CDR3 region: CASSNRRAAGTEAFF. The CDR3 DNA reads TGTGCCAGCAGTAATCGAAGGGCGGCGGGAACTGAAGCTTTCTTT.

There are a few counts of this clone. The chain joins TRBV2 to TRBJ1-1, with D possibly being TRBD1 (5 bases). Germline-derived CDR1 and CDR2 are SNHLY and FYNNEI. With 3 bases removed from V and 0 bases from J, the gap between germline ends came to 11 bases. The CDR3 consists of 15 residues. CDR3 amino acids: CASSDIGAVNTEAFF. In nucleotides, the CDR3 is TGTGCCAGCAGTGATATAGGGGCCGTGAACACTGAAGCTTTCTTT.

DNA of the CDR3: TGTGCCAGCAGTTTATTTATCGGGGCGAACACCGGGGAGCTGTTTTTT. Translated: CASSLFIGANTGELFF. This rearrangement joins TRBV28 to TRBJ2-2; D may be TRBD2 (5 bases). The ends were cut back, 1 base at V and 0 bases at J, with 9 bases in the middle. The germline CDR1 and CDR2 sequences are MDHEN and SYDVKM. CDR3 size: 16 residues.

CDR3 bases: TGTGCCAGCAGCCAACAGGGGGCGGGAGAGACCCAGTACTTC. This codes for CASSQQGAGETQYF. The chain employs TRBV2 and TRBJ2-5; 9 bases agree with TRBD1. Germline trimming cut 6 bases from V and 4 bases from J; bases unmatched to any gene: 6. The germline V gene has CDR1 SNHLY and CDR2 FYNNEI. The CDR3 is 14 residues long.

This clone has more than one count but fewer than ten. The chain uses TRBV19 and TRBJ1-5; D not certain. V was pared by 6 bases and J by 4 bases, with 16 bases between. The CDR3 covers 15 residues. The germline V gene has CDR1 LNHDA and CDR2 SQIVND (reference sequence). Written as DNA, the CDR3 is TGTGCCAGTAGCTGGGAACAGCGGAGGAATCAGCCCCAGCATTTT. Amino acid sequence: CASSWEQRRNQPQHF.

The chain has TRBV6-5 and TRBJ2-1; D is undetermined. Trimming cost V 7 bases and J 2 bases, with 15 bases left between them. The germline gives CDR1 MNHEY, CDR2 SVGAGI. This CDR3 is built from 15 residues. DNA for the CDR3: TGTGCCAGCATGACGGCGGACGGTCCCTACAATGAGCAGTTCTTC. Translating it yields CASMTADGPYNEQFF.

This clone was picked up a small number of times. For the CDR3, the DNA is TGTGCCACCGGGACAGGCCACCAGCTTGGCTACACCTTC. Translated, it gives CATGTGHQLGYTF. The genes are TRBV12-3 or TRBV12-4 and TRBJ1-2; TRBD1 aligns across 8 bases. The CDR3 is 13 residues long. The J segment lost 7 bases and the V segment lost 10 bases, leaving 11 bases of the junction unmatched.

The J gene is TRBJ2-5, the V gene TRBV18; 13 nucleotides align to TRBD2. Germline V lookup: CDR1 KGHSH, CDR2 LQKENI. This CDR3 has 14 residues. Trimming removed 3 bases from V and 5 bases from J; junction bases left unmatched: 0. CDR3 sequence (DNA): TGTGCCAGCTCACCGACTAGCGGGGGGGAGACCCAGTACTTC. Its protein product is CASSPTSGGETQYF.

This clone appeared once. The rearrangement uses TRBV18 and TRBJ1-1; D is uncertain. The CDR3 covers 16 residues. The germline gives CDR1 KGHSH, CDR2 LQKENI. Trimming took off 1 base at V and 1 base at J, with 13 bases between the two ends. The CDR3 nucleotides are TGTGCCAGCTCACCACGGAGACAAGCTGAGAACACTGAAGCTTTCTTT. Its protein is CASSPRRQAENTEAFF. The variable domain in full, with the rest retrieved from reference TRBV18 and TRBJ1-1, is NAGVMQNPRHLVRRRGQEARLRCSPMKGHSHVYWYRQLPEEGLKFMVYLQKENIIDESGMPKERFSAEFPKEGPSILRIQQVVRGDSAAYFCASSPRRQAENTEAFFGQGTRLTVV.

The rearrangement links TRBV6-2 or TRBV6-3 to TRBJ1-5, with no clear D. CDR3 length: 15 residues. Trimming pared 2 bases from V and 3 bases from J, leaving 11 bases between. CDR1 MNHEY and CDR2 SVGEGT come from the germline V gene. The CDR3 here is CASSYGGSNNQPQHF. CDR3 bases: TGTGCCAGCAGTTACGGAGGGTCCAACAATCAGCCCCAGCATTTT.

The V and J genes are TRBV27 and TRBJ2-7; D call uncertain. From germline, CDR1 is MNHEY and CDR2 SMNVEV (reference sequence). With 4 bases removed from V and 4 bases from J, the gap between germline ends came to 8 bases. This CDR3 is built from 12 residues. The CDR3 loop reads CASSSLTYEQYV. In nucleotides, the CDR3 is TGTGCCAGCAGTTCACTGACTTACGAGCAGTACGTC.

The rearrangement joins TRBV4-3 to TRBJ1-6, with TRBD1 as a possible D gene (5 bases). Germline V gene lookup returns CDR1 LGHNA and CDR2 YSLEER. This CDR3 has 17 amino acids. Trimming stripped 1 base from V and 7 bases from J, with 17 bases between. The CDR3 DNA is TGCGCCAGCAGCCAAGCTGGGGGAGGCAGTCGGAATTCACCCCTCCACTTT. It specifies CASSQAGGGSRNSPLHF.

CDR3 sequence reads: CASSYGPGSSYEQYV. As DNA, the CDR3 is TGTGCCAGCAGTTATGGTCCTGGGAGCTCCTACGAGCAGTACGTC. The chain has TRBV6-6 and TRBJ2-7; TRBD2 is a possible D gene (5 bases). Germline CDR1 is MNHNY and CDR2 is SVGAGI (reference sequence). With 3 bases removed from V and 0 bases from J, the gap between germline ends came to 12 bases. The CDR3 is 15 residues long.

V is TRBV7-2 and J is TRBJ1-2; TRBD1 might be the D (5 bases). The germline gives CDR1 SGHTA, CDR2 FQGNSA. The CDR3 runs to 13 residues. V shed 3 bases and J shed 8 bases, with 13 bases lying between them. The CDR3 region has the DNA TGTGCCAGCAGCTTCAGGCAGGGAGACGGCTACACCTTC. Protein: CASSFRQGDGYTF.